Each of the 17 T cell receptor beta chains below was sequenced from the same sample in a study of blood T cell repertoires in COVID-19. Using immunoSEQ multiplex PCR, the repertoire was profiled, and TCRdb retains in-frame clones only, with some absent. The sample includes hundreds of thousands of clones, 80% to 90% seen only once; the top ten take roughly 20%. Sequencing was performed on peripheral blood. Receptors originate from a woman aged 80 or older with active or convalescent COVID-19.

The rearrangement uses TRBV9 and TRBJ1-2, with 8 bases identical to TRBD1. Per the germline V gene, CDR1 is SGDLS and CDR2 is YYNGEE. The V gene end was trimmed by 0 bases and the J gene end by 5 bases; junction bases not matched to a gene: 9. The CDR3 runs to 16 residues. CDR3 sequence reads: CASSVASQGATYGYTF. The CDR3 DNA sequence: TGTGCCAGCAGCGTAGCTAGCCAGGGGGCGACATATGGCTACACCTTC.

CDR3 sequence: CASSPLAGEPYEQYF. The CDR3 region has the DNA TGTGCCAGCAGCCCGCTAGCGGGAGAACCCTACGAGCAGTACTTC. The chain is built from TRBV11-2 and TRBJ2-7; 10 nucleotides line up with TRBD2. The CDR3 has 15 residues. V shed 5 bases and J 2 bases; nucleotides not matched to a gene: 6. The germline gives CDR1 SGHAT, CDR2 FQNNGV.

The CDR3 DNA reads as TGTGCCAGCAGCAATACAGGACATCATTTTACTGAAGCTTTCTTT. As protein: CASSNTGHHFTEAFF. The rearrangement links TRBV21-1 to TRBJ1-1; TRBD1, the table's D call, was not compared with the DNA. TRBV21-1 counts as a pseudogene. CDR3 length: 15 residues.

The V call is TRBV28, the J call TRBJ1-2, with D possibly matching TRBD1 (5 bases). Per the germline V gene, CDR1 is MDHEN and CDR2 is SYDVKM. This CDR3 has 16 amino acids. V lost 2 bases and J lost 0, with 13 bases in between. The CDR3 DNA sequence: TGTGCCAGCAGTTTAGCGGGACGGAAAGCTAACTATGGCTACACCTTC. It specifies CASSLAGRKANYGYTF.

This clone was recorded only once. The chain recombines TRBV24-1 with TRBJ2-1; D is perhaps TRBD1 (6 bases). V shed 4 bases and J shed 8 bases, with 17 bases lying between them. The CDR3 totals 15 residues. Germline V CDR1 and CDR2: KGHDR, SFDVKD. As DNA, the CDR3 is TGTGCCACCAGTGACAACAGGGATGTGTTGGATGAGCAGTTCTTC. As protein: CATSDNRDVLDEQFF.

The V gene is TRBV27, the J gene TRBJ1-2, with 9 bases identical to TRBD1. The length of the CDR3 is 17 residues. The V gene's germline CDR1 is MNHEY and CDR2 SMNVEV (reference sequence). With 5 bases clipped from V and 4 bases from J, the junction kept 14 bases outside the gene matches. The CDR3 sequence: CASSPRFRQGVFYGYTF. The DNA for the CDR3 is TGTGCCAGCAGTCCCCGGTTTCGACAGGGGGTATTCTATGGCTACACCTTC.

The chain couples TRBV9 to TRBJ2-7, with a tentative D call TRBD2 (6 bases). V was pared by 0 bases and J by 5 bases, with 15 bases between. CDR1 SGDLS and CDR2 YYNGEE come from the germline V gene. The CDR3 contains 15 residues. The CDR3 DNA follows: TGTGCCAGCAGCGTAGGGATTAGCGGTATCCACGAGCAGTACTTC. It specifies CASSVGISGIHEQYF.

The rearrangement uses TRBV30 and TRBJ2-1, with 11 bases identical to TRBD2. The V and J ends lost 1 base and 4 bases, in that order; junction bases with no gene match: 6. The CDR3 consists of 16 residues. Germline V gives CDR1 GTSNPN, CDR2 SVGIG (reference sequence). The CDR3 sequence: CAWSAYSGRGYNEQFF. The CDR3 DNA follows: TGTGCCTGGAGTGCCTATAGCGGGAGGGGGTACAATGAGCAGTTCTTC.

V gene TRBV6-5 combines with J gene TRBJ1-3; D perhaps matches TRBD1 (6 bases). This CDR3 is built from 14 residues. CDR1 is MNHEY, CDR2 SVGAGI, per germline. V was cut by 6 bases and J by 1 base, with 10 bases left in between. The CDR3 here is CASRRGASGNTIYF. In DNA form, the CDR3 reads TGTGCCAGCAGGCGGGGGGCTTCTGGAAACACCATATATTTT.

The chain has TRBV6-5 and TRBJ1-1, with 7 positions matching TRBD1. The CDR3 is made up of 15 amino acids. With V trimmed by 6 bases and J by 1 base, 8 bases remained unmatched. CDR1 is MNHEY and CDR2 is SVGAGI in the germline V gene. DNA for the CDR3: TGTGCCAGCAGGCCGCTACGGGACAGGAACACTGAAGCTTTCTTT. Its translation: CASRPLRDRNTEAFF.

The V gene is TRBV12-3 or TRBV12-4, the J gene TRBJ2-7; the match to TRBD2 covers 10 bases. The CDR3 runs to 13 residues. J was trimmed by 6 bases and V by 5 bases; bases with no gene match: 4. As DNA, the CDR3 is TGTGCCAGCAGTGGGAGCGGGAGGGGCGAGCAGTACTTC. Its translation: CASSGSGRGEQYF.

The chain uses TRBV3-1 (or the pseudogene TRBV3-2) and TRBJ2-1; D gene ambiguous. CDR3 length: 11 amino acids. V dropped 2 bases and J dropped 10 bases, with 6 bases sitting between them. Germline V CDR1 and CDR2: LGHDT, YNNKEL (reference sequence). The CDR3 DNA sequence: TGTGCCAGCAGCCAATCGAGCGAGCAGTTCTTC. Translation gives CASSQSSEQFF.

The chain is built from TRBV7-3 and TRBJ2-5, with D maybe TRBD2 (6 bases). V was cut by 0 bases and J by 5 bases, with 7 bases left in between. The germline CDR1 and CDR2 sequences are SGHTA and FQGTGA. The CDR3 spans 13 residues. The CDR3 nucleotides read TGTGCCAGCAGCTTAACGCGGGACGAGACCCAGTACTTC. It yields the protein CASSLTRDETQYF.

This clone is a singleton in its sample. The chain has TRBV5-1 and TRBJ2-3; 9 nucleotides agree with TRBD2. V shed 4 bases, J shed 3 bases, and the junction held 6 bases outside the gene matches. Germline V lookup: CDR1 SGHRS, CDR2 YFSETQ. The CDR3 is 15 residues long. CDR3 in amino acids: CASSVGTSITDTQYF. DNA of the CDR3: TGCGCCAGCAGCGTCGGGACTAGCATAACAGATACGCAGTATTTT.

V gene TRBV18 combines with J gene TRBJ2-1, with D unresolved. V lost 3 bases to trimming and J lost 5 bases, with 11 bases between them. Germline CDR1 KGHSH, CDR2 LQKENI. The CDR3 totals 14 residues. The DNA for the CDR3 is TGTGCCAGCTCACCGAATTCAGGCAACAATGAGCAGTTCTTC. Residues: CASSPNSGNNEQFF.

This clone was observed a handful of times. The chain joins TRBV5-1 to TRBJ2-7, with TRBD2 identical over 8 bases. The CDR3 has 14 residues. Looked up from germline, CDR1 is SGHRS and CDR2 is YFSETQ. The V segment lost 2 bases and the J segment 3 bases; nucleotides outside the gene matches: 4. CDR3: CASSLELAVYEQYF. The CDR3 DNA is TGCGCCAGCAGCTTAGAACTAGCGGTCTACGAGCAGTACTTC. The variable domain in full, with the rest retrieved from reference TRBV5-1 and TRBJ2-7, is KAGVTQTPRYLIKTRGQQVTLSCSPISGHRSVSWYQQTPGQGLQFLFEYFSETQRNKGNFPGRFSGRQFSNSRSEMNVSTLELGDSALYLCASSLELAVYEQYFGPGTRLTVT.

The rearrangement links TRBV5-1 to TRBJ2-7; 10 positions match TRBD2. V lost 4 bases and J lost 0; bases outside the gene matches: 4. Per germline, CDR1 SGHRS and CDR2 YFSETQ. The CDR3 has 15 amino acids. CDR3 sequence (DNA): TGCGCCAGCAGCCCTACTAGCGGGATCTCCTACGAGCAGTACTTC. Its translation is CASSPTSGISYEQYF.